This T cell receptor beta chain comes out of a study of blood T cells in healthy people across ages. The second PCR ran roughly 6 to 11 cycles with a sample-barcoded 5' primer and J-beta primers. TCRdb analysed the 5' RACE reads with MiXCR anew, one entry per CDR3 protein. The sample comprises roughly 650,000 distinct CDR3 sequences, roughly 32% of which are singletons, and about 16% rests with the top ten. Healthy Caucasian individuals from Russia aged about 6 to 90 served as donors. This clonotype was observed once. Its antigen is unidentified. This may arise from a read error, as a much more abundant clone is one base away. General observations from the study: From one million sequenced T cells, diversity estimates were lower bounds.

The CDR3 extends over 14 amino acids. V was pared by 6 bases and J by 2 bases, with 11 bases between. Germline V gives CDR1 MDHEN, CDR2 SYDVKM. The source of this sequence is an elderly woman in good health. The chain joins TRBV28 to TRBJ2-1, with D unclear. The sequencing sample was made of blood. The CDR3 loop is CASRFRRTYNEQFF. The CDR3 bases are TGTGCCAGCAGGTTCCGGAGAACCTACAATGAGCAGTTCTTC.